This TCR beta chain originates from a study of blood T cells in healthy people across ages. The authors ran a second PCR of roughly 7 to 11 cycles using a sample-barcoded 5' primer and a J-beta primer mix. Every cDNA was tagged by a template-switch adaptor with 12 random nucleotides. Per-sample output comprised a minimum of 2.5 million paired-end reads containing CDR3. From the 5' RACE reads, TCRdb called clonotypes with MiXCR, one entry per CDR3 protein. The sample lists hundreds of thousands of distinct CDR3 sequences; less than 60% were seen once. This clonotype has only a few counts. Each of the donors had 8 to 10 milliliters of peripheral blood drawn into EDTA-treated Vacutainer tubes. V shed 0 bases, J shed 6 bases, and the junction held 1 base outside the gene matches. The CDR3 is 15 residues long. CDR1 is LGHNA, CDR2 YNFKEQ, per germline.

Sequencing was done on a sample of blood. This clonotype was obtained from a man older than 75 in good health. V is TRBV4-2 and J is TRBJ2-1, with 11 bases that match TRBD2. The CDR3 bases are TGTGCCAGCAGCCAAGATAGCGGGGGGGCCAATGAGCAGTTCTTC. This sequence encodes CASSQDSGGANEQFF.